The 23 T cell receptor beta chains below all came from one sample that was sequenced in a study of blood T cell repertoires in COVID-19. The table came from immunoSEQ multiplex PCR; TCRdb's copy has only in-frame clones and leaves some out. Seen here are 200,000 to 300,000 clones, more than 80% observed once, and the top ten hold roughly 5.5%. Material: peripheral blood. The source is a human donor in a cohort sampled during active COVID-19.

The chain is built from TRBV5-4 and TRBJ1-3, with TRBD1 matching over 7 bases. The CDR3 totals 15 residues. Germline CDR1 and CDR2: SGHNT and YYREEE (reference sequence). Trimming cost V 4 bases and J 2 bases; bases outside gene matches: 6. In nucleotides, the CDR3 is TGTGCCAGCAGCCCCGGACAGGCGACTGGAAACACCATATATTTT. Its translation is CASSPGQATGNTIYF.

V is TRBV5-1 and J is TRBJ2-5; D is unclear. The CDR3 totals 14 residues. Germline V lookup: CDR1 SGHRS, CDR2 YFSETQ. Deletions cut 0 bases from V and 5 bases from J, with 11 bases between. The CDR3 nucleotides read TGCGCCAGCAGCTTGGCCACAATGCTGGAGACCCAGTACTTC. It translates to CASSLATMLETQYF.

The chain couples TRBV2 to TRBJ1-3; D unresolved. The CDR3 is made up of 16 amino acids. Germline CDR1 reads SNHLY; CDR2 reads FYNNEI. V lost 1 base to trimming and J lost 2 bases, with 12 bases between them. In DNA, the CDR3 is TGTGCCAGCAGTGAAGTGGTGGCGGTCGCTGGAAACACCATATATTTT. It codes for CASSEVVAVAGNTIYF.

The chain has TRBV28 and TRBJ2-3; the D gene is possibly TRBD1 (6 bases). Trimming took off 6 bases at V and 1 base at J, with 14 bases between the two ends. The CDR3 runs 15 residues. CDR1 MDHEN and CDR2 SYDVKM come from the germline V gene. The CDR3 region has the DNA TGTGCCAGCAGACCCGGGGCAGGGGGCACAGATACGCAGTATTTT. Residues: CASRPGAGGTDTQYF.

The chain is built from TRBV27 and TRBJ2-6, with 8 bases that match TRBD1. The V gene end was trimmed by 5 bases and the J gene end by 4 bases; junction bases not matched to a gene: 13. CDR1 and CDR2 from the germline V gene are MNHEY and SMNVEV (reference sequence). The CDR3 totals 18 residues. This chain's CDR3 is CASSHRAGGASGANVLTF. The CDR3 nucleotides are TGTGCCAGCAGTCATCGGGCAGGGGGCGCTTCCGGGGCCAACGTCCTGACTTTC. The full variable domain, completed using reference TRBV27 and TRBJ2-6, is EAQVTQNPRYLITVTGKKLTVTCSQNMNHEYMSWYRQDPGLGLRQIYYSMNVEVTDKGDVPEGYKVSRKEKRNFPLILESPSPNQTSLYFCASSHRAGGASGANVLTFGAGSRLTVL.

This chain links TRBV11-3 with TRBJ2-6, with 9 bases fitting TRBD1. Germline CDR1 and CDR2: SGHNT and YENEEA. The CDR3 has 16 residues. J lost 2 bases, V lost 5 bases, and 4 bases had no gene match. The CDR3 sequence is CASSGGTGTGANVLTF. DNA of the CDR3: TGTGCCAGCAGCGGCGGGACAGGGACTGGGGCCAACGTCCTGACTTTC.

The chain is built from TRBV10-1 and TRBJ2-7; D is perhaps TRBD1 (5 bases). Per the germline V gene, CDR1 is WNHNN and CDR2 is SYGVQD (reference sequence). Deletions cut 2 bases from V and 3 bases from J, with 14 bases between. The CDR3 length is 15 residues. The CDR3 region is CASSEGLGLFYEQYF. CDR3 coding DNA: TGCGCCAGCAGTGAGGGTTTGGGGCTTTTCTACGAGCAGTACTTC.

This chain connects TRBV30 to TRBJ1-4; 8 nucleotides line up with TRBD1. The CDR3 totals 14 residues. Germline loops: CDR1 GTSNPN, CDR2 SVGIG (reference sequence). Losses at the gene ends were 4 bases for V and 6 bases for J; bases not matched to a gene: 7. CDR3 coding DNA: TGTGCCTGGAAGGGGACAGGAATCGATGAAAAACTGTTTTTT. Its translation is CAWKGTGIDEKLFF.

There are a few counts of this clone. V is TRBV29-1 and J is TRBJ2-7; TRBD1 matches at 7 bases. J was trimmed by 5 bases and V by 5 bases; bases with no gene match: 6. Per germline, CDR1 SQVTM and CDR2 ANQGSEA. The CDR3 has 12 amino acids. CDR3 sequence reads: CSVSGGLNEQYF. The CDR3 DNA is TGCAGCGTTTCAGGGGGTTTAAACGAGCAGTACTTC.

This clone was picked up a small number of times. The chain carries TRBV29-1 and TRBJ1-5; 9 nucleotides line up with TRBD1. Germline CDR1 reads SQVTM; CDR2 reads ANQGSEA. This CDR3 region has 14 residues. After removal of 6 bases from V and 4 bases from J, the junction contained 7 bases not matched to a gene. CDR3 in DNA: TGCAGCGTCTCCACCGGGACAGGGAATCAGCCCCAGCATTTT. It codes for CSVSTGTGNQPQHF.

This chain uses TRBV10-2 with TRBJ1-4, with TRBD1 matching 10 bases. In germline, CDR1 is WSHSY, CDR2 SAAADI. V trimming: 8 bases; J trimming: 0 bases; junction bases outside the gene matches: 6. The CDR3 extends over 16 amino acids. The CDR3 region has the DNA TGCGCCAGCGGAGGACAGGGGGGGGCAACTAATGAAAAACTGTTTTTT. Translation gives CASGGQGGATNEKLFF.

This sequence joins TRBV11-1 and TRBJ2-5; 7 bases are a match to TRBD2. The CDR3 has 12 amino acids. Unmatched junction bases numbered 0, after V lost 5 bases and J lost 3 bases. Germline V CDR1 and CDR2: SGHAT, FQDESV (reference sequence). The CDR3 coding sequence is TGTGCCAGCAGCCGGGGGGAAGAGACCCAGTACTTC. It yields the protein CASSRGEETQYF.

The chain joins TRBV6-1 to TRBJ2-1, with 8 bases identical to TRBD1. Trimming at V came to 4 bases and at J to 4 bases, leaving 9 bases not matched to a gene. The CDR3 extends over 16 amino acids. The germline V gene has CDR1 MNHNS and CDR2 SASEGT. The CDR3 DNA reads as TGTGCCAGCAGTGTTTTGGATACAGGGGGATACAATGAGCAGTTCTTC. This sequence encodes CASSVLDTGGYNEQFF.

V is TRBV24-1 and J is TRBJ1-2; TRBD1 might be the D (5 bases). The CDR3 length is 13 residues. Trimming removed 5 bases from V and 6 bases from J, with 12 bases in between. Germline CDR1 and CDR2: KGHDR and SFDVKD. For the CDR3, the DNA is TGTGCCACCAGTGTCGGGGGTTGGCATGGCTACACCTTC. Translated, it gives CATSVGGWHGYTF.

The gene calls are TRBV15 and TRBJ2-7; 7 bases map to TRBD2. This CDR3 region has 15 residues. CDR1 is LNHNV and CDR2 is YYDKDF in the germline V gene (reference sequence). Unmatched junction bases numbered 14, after V lost 10 bases and J lost 2 bases. As DNA, the CDR3 is TGTGCCATCGGGTCCCCCCACGGGGGGACCTACGAGCAGTACTTC. This translates into CAIGSPHGGTYEQYF.

The chain has TRBV7-9 and TRBJ2-1; 7 bases map to TRBD2. The V segment lost 0 bases and the J segment 9 bases; nucleotides outside the gene matches: 5. The length of the CDR3 is 14 residues. The germline CDR1 and CDR2 sequences are SEHNR and FQNEAQ (reference sequence). In DNA, the CDR3 is TGTGCCAGCAGCTTAGCGGGAGGGCCCATTGAGCAGTTCTTC. It yields the protein CASSLAGGPIEQFF.

CDR3 amino acids: CASSEGAGVLSPLHF. In nucleotides, the CDR3 is TGTGCCAGCAGTGAAGGTGCAGGGGTCTTATCACCCCTCCACTTT. This rearrangement joins TRBV25-1 to TRBJ1-6, with D possibly matching TRBD1 (6 bases). The CDR3 totals 15 residues. V was trimmed by 2 bases and J by 10 bases, leaving 15 bases between them. Germline CDR1 reads MGHDK; CDR2 reads SYGVNS.

This clone showed up many times. The chain joins TRBV19 to TRBJ2-7; 7 bases line up with TRBD1. Germline V gene data show CDR1 as LNHDA and CDR2 as SQIVND (reference sequence). V lost 5 bases, J lost 3 bases, and 10 bases stayed unmatched. The CDR3 runs 15 residues. The CDR3 loop is CASSSNEGARYEQYF. DNA of the CDR3: TGTGCCAGTAGTTCCAATGAGGGGGCCCGCTACGAGCAGTACTTC.

The rearrangement joins TRBV6-5 to TRBJ1-2; weak D call: TRBD1 (5 bases). The V gene's germline CDR1 is MNHEY and CDR2 SVGAGI. The CDR3 consists of 13 residues. V lost 2 bases and J 6 bases, leaving 10 bases between the germline ends. The CDR3 sequence is CASSYRGFHGYTF. The DNA for the CDR3 is TGTGCCAGCAGTTACAGGGGTTTCCATGGCTACACCTTC.

This rearrangement joins TRBV27 to TRBJ2-7; 7 positions agree with TRBD1. Trimming removed 4 bases from V and 2 bases from J; junction bases left unmatched: 5. This CDR3 region has 14 residues. Germline V gene sequence: CDR1 MNHEY, CDR2 SMNVEV (reference sequence). The CDR3 sequence is CASSSIDRAYEQYF. Written as DNA, the CDR3 is TGTGCCAGCAGTTCCATAGACAGGGCCTACGAGCAGTACTTC.

The chain joins TRBV6-1 to TRBJ2-3; TRBD1 aligns across 7 bases. V gave up 5 bases and J gave up 4 bases; unmatched junction bases: 9. From germline, CDR1 is MNHNS and CDR2 SASEGT. The CDR3 runs 15 residues. CDR3 sequence reads: CASSIPGQKSDTQYF. The CDR3 DNA reads as TGTGCCAGCAGTATCCCGGGACAGAAATCAGATACGCAGTATTTT.

This clone was counted a few times. The CDR3 protein is CASKRGGNTGELFF. CDR3 nucleotide sequence: TGTGCCAGCAAGAGGGGGGGAAACACCGGGGAGCTGTTTTTT. The rearrangement uses TRBV27 and TRBJ2-2; D is perhaps TRBD2 (7 bases). The CDR3 contains 14 residues. Per the germline V gene, CDR1 is MNHEY and CDR2 is SMNVEV (reference sequence). The ends were cut back, 7 bases at V and 2 bases at J, with 11 bases in the middle.

This clone has only a few counts. The gene calls are TRBV6-6 and TRBJ2-2; D call uncertain. Trimming shortened V by 2 bases and J by 0 bases, and 7 bases separated the two germline ends. The germline CDR1 and CDR2 sequences are MNHNY and SVGAGI (reference sequence). The CDR3 has 15 amino acids. CDR3 protein: CASSYNGPNTGELFF. The CDR3 nucleotides are TGTGCCAGCAGTTACAACGGTCCGAACACCGGGGAGCTGTTTTTT.